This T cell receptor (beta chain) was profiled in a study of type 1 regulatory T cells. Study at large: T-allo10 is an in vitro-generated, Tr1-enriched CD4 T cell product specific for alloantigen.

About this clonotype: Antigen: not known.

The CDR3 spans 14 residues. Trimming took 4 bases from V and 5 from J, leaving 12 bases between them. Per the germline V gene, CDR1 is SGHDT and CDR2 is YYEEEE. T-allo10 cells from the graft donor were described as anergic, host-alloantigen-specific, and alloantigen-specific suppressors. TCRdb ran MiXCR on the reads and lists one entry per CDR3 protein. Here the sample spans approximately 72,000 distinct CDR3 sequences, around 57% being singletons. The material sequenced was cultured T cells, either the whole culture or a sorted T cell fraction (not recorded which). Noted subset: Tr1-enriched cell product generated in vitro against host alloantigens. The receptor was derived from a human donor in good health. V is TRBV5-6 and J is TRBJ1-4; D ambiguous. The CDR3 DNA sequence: TGTGCCAGCAGCAACAGAGATTCCAATGAAAAACTGTTTTTT. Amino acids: CASSNRDSNEKLFF.